The entry below gives a single TCR beta chain sequence along with its context. Its antigen is not known. The CDR3 runs 14 residues. Trimming took 5 bases from V and 6 from J; bases not matched to a gene: 10. CDR1 and CDR2 (germline): SGHTA, FQGTGA. This entry comes from a study of chemoradiotherapy in HPV16-positive cancers. Study observations and caveats: During treatment, candidate HPV-specific clones and E7-related motifs expanded in tumor.

TCRdb's copy holds only in-frame clones and misses some; the assay was immunoSEQ multiplex PCR. The repertoire consists of some 3,600 clones, with 90% to 95% occurring once and the leading ten covering around 2.1%. Sampling was carried out from a patient who underwent chemoradiotherapy. The chain carries TRBV7-3 and TRBJ2-7; 7 positions agree with TRBD1. The receptor comes from a human donor with HPV-associated anogenital cancer. Here the CDR3 reads CASSQWATGTEQYF. The CDR3 nucleotides read TGTGCCAGCAGCCAGTGGGCGACAGGGACCGAGCAGTACTTC.